Described below is a single T cell receptor beta chain sequence and its context. Germline V gene sequence: CDR1 MNHNS, CDR2 SASEGT. V was trimmed by 3 bases and J by 4 bases, leaving 7 bases between them. The CDR3 sequence is 12 residues long. The sample is drawn from a study of molecular identifiers for immune sequencing clone quantification. Study as a whole: Replicate RNA from about 19,000 or 110,000 naive CD8 T cells formed five aliquots; four were sequenced.

MiXCR, run by TCRdb on the PCR reads, gives a single entry per CDR3 protein. Here the sample spans about 320,000 distinct CDR3 sequences, around a fifth being singletons. The genes are TRBV6-1 and TRBJ2-7; possible D gene TRBD1, 5 bases. The TCR was taken from a human donor in good health. Some libraries in this study had Jurkat cell RNA spiked in. Material: naive CD8+ T cells from blood, with Jurkat cell RNA spiked in. Specified subset: FACS-sorted CD8+CD4-CCR7+CD45RA+ naive T cells. CDR3 sequence reads: CASSERQYEQYF. In DNA, the CDR3 is TGTGCCAGCAGTGAGCGACAGTACGAGCAGTACTTC.